Listed below are T cell receptor beta chains from one sample, sequenced in a study of OX40 agonist ivuxolimab in advanced cancers. Measured with immunoSEQ multiplex PCR; TCRdb has only the in-frame clones, and not every one. The sample holds approximately 79,000 clones; 70% to 90% are singletons and the top ten take just over 2.5%. Sequenced here: CD4+ or CD8+ T cells sorted from blood, sampled in a trial of the OX40 agonist ivuxolimab. These receptors came from an adult with an advanced solid tumor such as melanoma, head and neck, liver or kidney cancer. Each CDR3 is given with its conserved first and last residue. The D gene is left open where the match is weak. Clone size is not always given. Where it is, it says once, few, many or a class for expanded clones.

size,V,J,D,DNA,CDR3
NA,TRBV30,TRBJ2-7,NA,TGTGCCTGGAGAGGGGCCCAGGACGAGCAGTACTTC,CAWRGAQDEQYF
NA,TRBV11-3,TRBJ2-7,TRBD2,TGTGGGGAGCGGGGGGAGCAGTACTTC,CGERGEQYF
NA,TRBV11-3,TRBJ2-2,NA,TGTGCCAGCAGCCTCGGACCTATCGGTGGGACCGGGGAGCTGTTTTTT,CASSLGPIGGTGELFF
NA,TRBV18,TRBJ2-1,NA,TGTGCCAGCTCACCTGGGGTTAGCTCCTACAATGAGCAGTTCTTC,CASSPGVSSYNEQFF
NA,TRBV7-2,TRBJ2-1,TRBD2,TGTGCCAGCAGCTTCCCGGGTGGACTAGCGGGTGAGCAGTTCTTC,CASSFPGGLAGEQFF
NA,TRBV6-1,TRBJ2-7,NA,TGTGCCAGCATATTTGACAGCCGCTACGAGCAGTACTTC,CASIFDSRYEQYF
NA,TRBV5-1,TRBJ2-6,NA,TGCGCCAGCAGCTCTACATCAGGGGTCGGGGCCAACGTCCTGACTTTC,CASSSTSGVGANVLTF
NA,TRBV9,TRBJ2-2,TRBD2,TGTGCCAGCAGCGTAGGGTGGGCGAGCGGGGGCAGGACCGGGGAGCTGTTTTTT,CASSVGWASGGRTGELFF
NA,TRBV5-4,TRBJ2-7,NA,TGTGCCAGCAGCTTGGGTGCAGCCTACGAGCAGTACTTC,CASSLGAAYEQYF
NA,TRBV5-1,TRBJ2-2,NA,TGCGCCAGCAGCTTGGCACAGGGTCGGACCGGGGAGCTGTTTTTT,CASSLAQGRTGELFF
NA,TRBV7-9,TRBJ1-3,TRBD1,TGTGCCAGCAGCCGCCGACAGGGCGGCTCTGGAAACACCATATATTTT,CASSRRQGGSGNTIYF
NA,TRBV4-1,TRBJ1-2,NA,TGCGCCAGCAGCCAATCCACAGAGGGACTGAGGGGCTACACCTTC,CASSQSTEGLRGYTF
few,TRBV28,TRBJ2-1,NA,TGTGCCAGCAGTCCGAAACGGCGGGGTGGATACAATGAGCAGTTCTTC,CASSPKRRGGYNEQFF
NA,TRBV28,TRBJ1-2,TRBD1,TGTGCCAGCCAAGGGGGCGTGTATGCCGGTGATGGCTACACCTTC,CASQGGVYAGDGYTF
NA,TRBV7-9,TRBJ1-1,NA,TGTGCCAGCAGCTTCACCCCGGACCCGAACGCTGAAGCTTTCTTT,CASSFTPDPNAEAFF
NA,TRBV6-1,TRBJ2-6,NA,TGTGCCAGCAGTGAAGCCAGGGTATCTGGGGCCAACGTCCTGACTTTC,CASSEARVSGANVLTF
once,TRBV10-3,TRBJ2-5,TRBD1,TGTGCCATCAGTGCTTACAGGGGGGACGTAGAGACCCAGTACTTC,CAISAYRGDVETQYF
NA,TRBV2,TRBJ2-7,NA,TGTGCCAGCAGTCAACTAGGGGGGGCGGCCTCCTACGAGCAGTACTTC,CASSQLGGAASYEQYF
NA,TRBV27,TRBJ1-1,NA,TGTGCCAGCGGTCGTTGGAACACTGAAGCTTTCTTT,CASGRWNTEAFF
NA,TRBV10-3,TRBJ1-4,NA,TGTGCCATCAGTGAGACCGGGGACGGACTGTTTTTT,CAISETGDGLFF
NA,TRBV5-1,TRBJ2-5,TRBD1,TGCGCCAGCAGCTTACAGGGGGAAGAGACCCAGTACTTC,CASSLQGEETQYF
few,TRBV9,TRBJ2-1,TRBD2,TGTGCCAGCAGCGGCCGCGGGGGGTTCTCCTACAATGAGCAGTTCTTC,CASSGRGGFSYNEQFF
NA,TRBV19,TRBJ1-5,NA,TGTGCCAGTAGTAAGACTTTTAGCAATCAGCCCCAGCATTTT,CASSKTFSNQPQHF
once,TRBV5-1,TRBJ1-6,TRBD1,TGCGCCAGCAGCTTGGGACAGGGGGAATCACCCCTCCACTTT,CASSLGQGESPLHF
NA,TRBV7-8,TRBJ1-4,NA,TGTGCCACCTCGGGGGTCTCTAATGAAAAACTGTTTTTT,CATSGVSNEKLFF
NA,TRBV7-2,TRBJ1-3,TRBD1,TGTGCCAGCAGCTTGGGGGACAGGCAAAACACCATATATTTT,CASSLGDRQNTIYF
medium-sized,TRBV7-6,TRBJ1-5,NA,TGTGCCAGCAGCTTCGCTGGTGTCAATCAGCCCCAGCATTTT,CASSFAGVNQPQHF
many,TRBV18,TRBJ1-2,NA,TGTGCCAGCTCACCGGGGGAGGGGAGCTATGGCTACACCTTC,CASSPGEGSYGYTF
NA,TRBV29-1,TRBJ1-2,NA,TGCAGCGTTGAATTAGGAGGGCGGGCTGGCTACACCTTC,CSVELGGRAGYTF
NA,TRBV28,TRBJ1-3,NA,TGTGCCAGCAGCGCGGCCTCAGCCTATGGAAACACCATATATTTT,CASSAASAYGNTIYF
NA,TRBV7-6,TRBJ2-2,TRBD1,TGTGCCAGCAGCTTAGTGGGGCTGGGGACAGGGACGTACACCGGGGAGCTGTTTTTT,CASSLVGLGTGTYTGELFF